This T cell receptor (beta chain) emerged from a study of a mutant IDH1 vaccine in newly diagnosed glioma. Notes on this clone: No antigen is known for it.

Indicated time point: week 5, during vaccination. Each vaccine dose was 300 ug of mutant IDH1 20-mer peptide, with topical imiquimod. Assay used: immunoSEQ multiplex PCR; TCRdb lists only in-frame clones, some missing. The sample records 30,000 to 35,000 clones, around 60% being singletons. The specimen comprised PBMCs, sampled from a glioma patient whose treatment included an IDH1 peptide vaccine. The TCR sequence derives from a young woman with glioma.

Here the CDR3 reads CAWSFGTGELFF. The CDR3 bases are TGTGCCTGGAGTTTCGGCACCGGGGAGCTGTTTTTT. The chain is built from TRBV30 and TRBJ2-2; D gene uncertain. The CDR3 spans 12 residues. Looked up from germline, CDR1 is GTSNPN and CDR2 is SVGIG (reference sequence). Trimming stripped 2 bases from V and 4 bases from J, with 5 bases between.